This T cell receptor beta chain came from a study of long-term antiretroviral therapy in people with HIV. For the study at large: Sampling started about a decade before the 2015 immediate-ART recommendation.

This clone was observed a few times. V gave up 7 bases and J gave up 4 bases; unmatched junction bases: 6. The CDR3 runs to 13 residues. CDR1 is LNHDA, CDR2 SQIVND, per germline (reference sequence). This was the immunoSEQ v3.0 assay at survey level. Clones were sequenced by immunoSEQ multiplex PCR, and TCRdb holds only the in-frame ones, with some missing. The sample shows about 12,000 clones, 82% of them seen only once. Sequenced material: unsorted PBMCs, taken around 8 years after starting antiretroviral therapy. The rearrangement uses TRBV19 and TRBJ1-1; TRBD1 agrees at 7 bases. This TCR was recovered from a middle-aged man with HIV. DNA for the CDR3: TGTGCCAGTAACCAGGGGGGGATCACTGAAGCTTTCTTT. Protein product: CASNQGGITEAFF. Complete variable domain (other parts from reference TRBV19 and TRBJ1-1): DGGITQSPKYLFRKEGQNVTLSCEQNLNHDAMYWYRQDPGQGLRLIYYSQIVNDFQKGDIAEGYSVSREKKESFPLTVTSAQKNPTAFYLCASNQGGITEAFFGQGTRLTVV.